This T cell receptor (beta chain) was sequenced during a study of beta chain features in type 1 diabetes. About the research overall: When patients were set against healthy donors, age, gender and cell yields were similar.

On this clone: Its antigen is as yet unknown.

All of the isolated RNA was reverse transcribed, so expressed TCRB transcripts were sequenced. Method: immunoSEQ multiplex PCR; TCRdb's copy keeps in-frame clones and lacks some. Here the sample spans roughly 300,000 clones, approximately 9.9% being singletons. CD4+ naive, central memory, regulatory and stem cell-like memory subsets were isolated by sorting on CD45RO/CCR7/CD25/CD127/CD95/CD27. Whole-study findings and limits: There was a moderate but significant shortening of TCRB CDR3s in all four CD4+ subsets of Type 1 diabetes patients.

Sequencing was carried out using central memory CD4+ T cells from blood. This TCR derives from a man younger than 45 with type 1 diabetes.

CDR3 sequence reads: CASSATGQGTEAFF. The CDR3 region has the DNA TGTGCCAGCAGTGCAACGGGACAGGGCACTGAAGCTTTCTTT. The V gene is TRBV2, the J gene TRBJ1-1; 9 nucleotides line up with TRBD1. The CDR3 sequence is 14 residues long. In germline, CDR1 is SNHLY, CDR2 FYNNEI. V was pared by 4 bases and J by 4 bases, with 4 bases of the junction left unmatched.